This T cell receptor (beta chain) is drawn from a study of neurological immune-mediated disorders. Study summary: The 35 or so multiple sclerosis patients comprised around 30 relapsing-remitting and 3 secondary progressive cases. Overall study results and limits: Expanded clones shared no CDR3 amino acid sequences across subjects, suggesting private repertoires in all groups. When repertoires were grouped phylogenetically, those of 18 of 34 multiple sclerosis patients fell into one related-CDR3 cluster, a possible signature.

A 10-nucleotide random UMI tagged transcripts in template-switch 5'RACE cDNA synthesis. TCRdb processed the 5' RACE reads anew with MiXCR; each CDR3 protein has one entry. The table has some 57,000 distinct CDR3 sequences, 4% to 6% seen once. V was clipped by 1 base and J by 10 bases, with 14 bases between them. The germline gives CDR1 SEHNR, CDR2 FQNEAQ (reference sequence). The CDR3 is 14 amino acids. This clonotype was counted at least ten times. The antigen remains undetermined. This clonotype was obtained from a woman aged 45-65 years with multiple sclerosis. V gene TRBV7-9 combines with J gene TRBJ2-1, with D unresolved. What was sequenced was PBMCs. In DNA, the CDR3 is TGTGCCAGCAGCTTAGGTACTACGAGTCGGGAGCAGTTCTTC. This encodes CASSLGTTSREQFF.